Only a few counts were recorded for the clone carrying this T cell receptor beta chain. Its antigen is as yet unknown. Some clones are missing from TCRdb's copy, which holds only in-frame ones; the method was immunoSEQ multiplex PCR. The sample records under 1 million clones, just over 95% being singletons. This entry is derived from a study of shared clonotypes between healthy human individuals. The naive CD8 subset, CD45RO-negative cells positively selected for CCR7, excluded terminally differentiated effector memory CD45RA+ cells. None of the donors, who were healthy HIV-negative adults, had recently had acute infections or vaccinations. The study, taken as a whole, reports: It was expected that sequencing depth would affect clonotype sharing among donors. The study's rarefaction showed incomplete sorted-subset sequencing despite large depth.

The TCR sequence derives from a man between 25 and 39 years old in good health. Sequencing was performed on naive CD8+ T cells sorted from blood.

For the CDR3, the DNA is TGTGCCAGCAGTTCCCGGCAAGGGCTTACCTCCTACGAGCAGTACTTC. This gives the protein CASSSRQGLTSYEQYF. The V gene is TRBV27, the J gene TRBJ2-7; the D is unclear. Germline CDR1 and CDR2: MNHEY and SMNVEV (reference sequence). V gave up 4 bases and J gave up 0 bases, with 16 bases separating them. The CDR3 loop spans 16 amino acids.